These 13 T cell receptor beta chains came from one sample sequenced in a study of CD8 T cells in ankylosing spondylitis. TCRdb reprocessed the 5' RACE reads via MiXCR and lists one record per CDR3 protein. The repertoire holds roughly 240,000 distinct CDR3 sequences, with 30% to 35% as singletons. The sequencing input was blood, either unsorted or a sorted T cell fraction (not recorded which). The receptor source for this set is a male donor with ankylosing spondylitis or in good health (not recorded which).

CDR3 DNA sequence: TGTGCCACCAGTGATTCGGTTTTCGAGCAGTACTTC. Its translation: CATSDSVFEQYF. The V gene is TRBV24-1, the J gene TRBJ2-7; D unresolved. This CDR3 has 12 residues. Looked up from germline, CDR1 is KGHDR and CDR2 is SFDVKD. The V and J ends lost 2 bases and 6 bases respectively, with 7 bases between them.

The chain combines TRBV27 with TRBJ1-1, with unresolved D. The CDR3 has 14 amino acids. V gave up 2 bases and J gave up 4 bases, with 11 bases separating them. CDR1 is MNHEY and CDR2 is SMNVEV in the germline V gene (reference sequence). The CDR3 here is CASSLNGQLTEAFF. CDR3 DNA sequence: TGTGCCAGCAGTTTAAATGGTCAACTCACTGAAGCTTTCTTT.

This clonotype was seen a few times. In nucleotides, the CDR3 is TGTGCCAGCAGCCAAGACAGGGCGGAGACCCAGTACTTC. This codes for CASSQDRAETQYF. This sequence joins TRBV12-3 or TRBV12-4 and TRBJ2-5; 7 nucleotides agree with TRBD1. The CDR3 totals 13 residues. V shed 6 bases and J 5 bases; nucleotides not matched to a gene: 6.

This sequence joins TRBV7-2 and TRBJ2-5; possibly TRBD1 or TRBD2 for D (5 bases each). Trimming shortened V by 1 base and J by 2 bases, and 11 bases separated the two germline ends. The CDR3 contains 15 residues. The germline gives CDR1 SGHTA, CDR2 FQGNSA. CDR3 sequence: CASSLEVGEQETQYF. The CDR3 nucleotides read TGTGCCAGCAGCTTAGAGGTGGGGGAGCAAGAGACCCAGTACTTC.

This clonotype occurred a few times. V and J are TRBV12-3 or TRBV12-4 and TRBJ1-1; TRBD1 is a possible D gene (5 bases). The CDR3 is 12 residues long. V gave up 1 base and J gave up 6 bases, with 6 bases separating them. The CDR3 region has the DNA TGTGCCAGCAGTTTAGGGGGACCTGAAGCTTTCTTT. Its translation: CASSLGGPEAFF.

This clonotype has only a few counts. The V gene is TRBV7-9, the J gene TRBJ1-1; 7 bases fit TRBD1. The length of the CDR3 is 15 residues. J was trimmed by 4 bases and V by 2 bases; bases with no gene match: 7. The V gene's germline CDR1 is SEHNR and CDR2 FQNEAQ (reference sequence). The DNA of the CDR3 is TGTGCCAGCAGCTTACCCGACAGGGTAGGCACTGAAGCTTTCTTT. Its protein product is CASSLPDRVGTEAFF. The full variable domain, rest sourced from reference TRBV7-9 and TRBJ1-1, is DTGVSQNPRHKITKRGQNVTFRCDPISEHNRLYWYRQTLGQGPEFLTYFQNEAQLEKSRLLSDRFSAERPKGSFSTLEIQRTEQGDSAMYLCASSLPDRVGTEAFFGQGTRLTVV.

The genes are TRBV5-5 and TRBJ2-7; 8 nucleotides agree with TRBD1. V shed 4 bases, J shed 3 bases, and the junction held 6 bases outside the gene matches. Germline V gene lookup returns CDR1 SGHKS and CDR2 YYEKEE (reference sequence). The CDR3 spans 14 residues. In DNA form, the CDR3 reads TGTGCCAGCAGCCAATTGGGACAGGTCTACGAGCAGTACTTC. Translated, it gives CASSQLGQVYEQYF.

The genes are TRBV5-6 and TRBJ2-1; no definite D call. The CDR3 runs 17 residues. With 3 bases removed from V and 0 bases from J, the gap between germline ends came to 16 bases. Germline CDR1 SGHDT, CDR2 YYEEEE. The CDR3 DNA reads as TGTGCCAGCAGCTCGGACGGCGTCCTAAGCTCCTACAATGAGCAGTTCTTC. Residues: CASSSDGVLSSYNEQFF.

This clonotype was seen only a few times. The chain is built from TRBV12-3 or TRBV12-4 and TRBJ2-7; 8 nucleotides align to TRBD2. This CDR3 is 13 amino acids long. Trimming removed 6 bases from V and 7 bases from J; junction bases left unmatched: 8. CDR3 amino acids: CASSLHTGGEQYF. The CDR3 DNA follows: TGTGCCAGCAGCCTACACACGGGGGGGGAGCAGTACTTC.

This clonotype was seen many times. This sequence joins TRBV7-3 and TRBJ1-6, with D hard to call. Germline values: CDR1 SGHTA, CDR2 FQGTGA. CDR3 size: 12 residues. V dropped 8 bases and J dropped 7 bases, with 9 bases sitting between them. Here the CDR3 DNA reads TGTGCCAGCGGGATGAGAAATTCACCCCTCCACTTT. Translating gives CASGMRNSPLHF.

The chain combines TRBV20-1 with TRBJ2-5, with D possibly TRBD1 on 5 matching bases. Germline V gene data show CDR1 as DFQATT and CDR2 as SNEGSKA (reference sequence). The CDR3 runs to 13 residues. Trimming cost V 5 bases and J 4 bases, with 14 bases left between them. CDR3 loop: CSAGAGLGETQYF. In DNA, the CDR3 is TGCAGTGCTGGGGCAGGGTTAGGAGAGACCCAGTACTTC.

This chain links TRBV20-1 with TRBJ2-3; no clear D. Germline loops: CDR1 DFQATT, CDR2 SNEGSKA (reference sequence). The CDR3 loop spans 15 amino acids. Between the trimmed V and J ends, which lost 5 bases and 2 bases, there was a span of 17 bases. The CDR3 coding sequence is TGCAGTGCTTTAAAGGGTGGTTCCACCACAGATACGCAGTATTTT. Amino acid sequence: CSALKGGSTTDTQYF.

The genes are TRBV10-3 and TRBJ2-1; D unclear. Per the germline V gene, CDR1 is ENHRY and CDR2 is SYGVKD. This CDR3 contains 15 residues. The germline V and J ends were trimmed by 0 bases and 3 bases, with 9 bases remaining between them. For the CDR3, the DNA is TGTGCCATCAGTGAGTCGGGCAGGTTCTACAATGAGCAGTTCTTC. Translation: CAISESGRFYNEQFF.